The T cell receptor beta chain under discussion was sequenced for a study of cytomegalovirus exposure and HLA in healthy donors. This clone was counted between two and nine times. Primers included in the PCR were 60 Vbeta and 13 Jbeta primers. Assay: immunoSEQ multiplex PCR; the TCRdb copy retains only in-frame clones and omits some. Altogether approximately 160,000 clones are present, approximately 78% being singletons, with the ten largest covering approximately 13%. The TCR comes from a woman aged 45-65 years in good health and CMV-seropositive. Material: PBMCs.

The CDR3 sequence is CASRDSVLNTEAFF. For the CDR3, the DNA is TGTGCCAGCAGGGACAGCGTATTGAACACTGAAGCTTTCTTT. The chain uses TRBV2 and TRBJ1-1; a possible D gene is TRBD1 (6 bases). This CDR3 region has 14 residues. Germline lookup yields CDR1 SNHLY and CDR2 FYNNEI. V dropped 6 bases and J dropped 0 bases, with 11 bases sitting between them.